These 21 T cell receptor beta chains share one sample of origin, sequenced in a study of blood T cell repertoires in COVID-19. Clones were read by immunoSEQ multiplex PCR, and TCRdb kept only the in-frame ones, dropping some. The sample lists around 170,000 clones, roughly 87% seen once, with 5.5% to 8.5% in the top ten. The sequenced sample consisted of PBMCs or T cells enriched from blood (not recorded which). These receptors were taken from a woman aged 50 to 65 who had recovered from COVID-19.

This chain joins TRBV30 and TRBJ1-5; possibly TRBD1 for D (5 bases). The CDR3 covers 13 residues. The V gene's germline CDR1 is GTSNPN and CDR2 SVGIG (reference sequence). The germline V and J ends were trimmed by 7 bases and 7 bases, with 17 bases remaining between them. CDR3 DNA sequence: TGTGCCTATTCAGCAGGGCGGTTGCAGCCCCAGCATTTT. This gives the protein CAYSAGRLQPQHF.

A single count supports this clone. V is TRBV28 and J is TRBJ1-4; possibly TRBD1 for D (5 bases). Germline CDR1 is MDHEN and CDR2 is SYDVKM. This CDR3 has 14 residues. The V end was cut by 3 bases, the J end by 8 bases, with 13 bases between. CDR3 region: CASSFPQENEKLFF. In DNA form, the CDR3 reads TGTGCCAGCAGTTTCCCACAGGAAAACGAAAAACTGTTTTTT.

This clone showed up just a few times. This rearrangement joins TRBV5-1 to TRBJ2-5; 9 nucleotides match TRBD1. Per the germline V gene, CDR1 is SGHRS and CDR2 is YFSETQ. The CDR3 covers 13 residues. The trim removed 4 bases at V and 6 bases at J, leaving 4 bases unmatched. The CDR3 region is CASSEGTGKTQYF. CDR3 nucleotide sequence: TGCGCCAGCAGCGAGGGGACAGGGAAGACCCAGTACTTC.

V is TRBV14 and J is TRBJ2-2, with D uncertain. CDR3 size: 15 residues. Germline V CDR1 and CDR2: SGHDN, FVKESK. V was shortened by 2 bases and J by 4 bases, with 11 bases between the two germline ends. CDR3 sequence (DNA): TGTGCCAGCAGCCAAAAACGTCGGAGCACCGGGGAGCTGTTTTTT. Translated: CASSQKRRSTGELFF.

This clone was recorded only once. The chain joins TRBV6-2 or TRBV6-3 to TRBJ2-1; no clear D gene. This CDR3 comprises 19 residues. Germline CDR1 reads MNHEY; CDR2 reads SVGEGT. Trimming stripped 4 bases from V and 0 bases from J, with 22 bases between. CDR3 DNA: TGTGCCAGCAGTTCCTACGATGGCACCCTTAGGAGCTCCTACAATGAGCAGTTCTTC. It translates to CASSSYDGTLRSSYNEQFF.

The rearrangement links TRBV27 to TRBJ2-7; TRBD1 matches at 7 bases. The V gene end was trimmed by 4 bases and the J gene end by 5 bases; junction bases not matched to a gene: 11. The CDR3 has 15 amino acids. Germline CDR1 and CDR2: MNHEY and SMNVEV (reference sequence). The CDR3 region is CASSSLGTEGHEQYF. Written as DNA, the CDR3 is TGTGCCAGCAGTTCGCTCGGGACAGAGGGACACGAGCAGTACTTC.

This sequence joins TRBV25-1 and TRBJ2-1; 7 bases map to TRBD2. V dropped 4 bases and J dropped 5; count of bases not matched to a gene: 5. Per germline, CDR1 MGHDK and CDR2 SYGVNS. The CDR3 covers 14 residues. The CDR3 loop is CASSGRLANNEQFF. The CDR3 bases are TGTGCCAGCAGTGGTCGACTAGCCAACAATGAGCAGTTCTTC. Combining the CDR3 with reference TRBV25-1 and TRBJ2-1 gives the whole variable domain EADIYQTPRYLVIGTGKKITLECSQTMGHDKMYWYQQDPGMELHLIHYSYGVNSTEKGDLSSESTVSRIRTEHFPLTLESARPSHTSQYLCASSGRLANNEQFFGPGTRLTVL.

The rearrangement joins TRBV7-7 to TRBJ2-7, with TRBD1 matching over 8 bases. The V gene's germline CDR1 is SSHAT and CDR2 FNYEAQ (reference sequence). The CDR3 length is 13 residues. As DNA, the CDR3 is TGTGCTAGCTCCCGGACAGGGATGGGCGAGCAGTACTTC. Translation gives CASSRTGMGEQYF.

The chain is built from TRBV4-3 and TRBJ2-7, with 7 bases aligning to TRBD1. This CDR3 has 14 amino acids. The V and J ends lost 1 base and 3 bases, in that order; junction bases with no gene match: 3. Germline V CDR1 and CDR2: LGHNA, YSLEER. CDR3 sequence (DNA): TGCGCCAGCAGCCAAGGGACAGGTCTCTACGAGCAGTACTTC. Residues: CASSQGTGLYEQYF.

The V gene is TRBV6-5, the J gene TRBJ1-3, with a tentative D call TRBD1 (5 bases). Germline values: CDR1 MNHEY, CDR2 SVGAGI. The V end lost 6 bases, the J end lost 4 bases, and 13 bases lay between the germline ends. The CDR3 loop spans 14 amino acids. The CDR3 sequence: CASRDTGYGNTIYF. The CDR3 DNA is TGTGCCAGCAGGGACACAGGATACGGAAACACCATATATTTT.

This chain links TRBV5-1 with TRBJ1-1, with TRBD1 matching over 8 bases. V gave up 5 bases and J gave up 1 base; unmatched junction bases: 10. Germline CDR1 reads SGHRS; CDR2 reads YFSETQ. The CDR3 has 16 amino acids. Written as DNA, the CDR3 is TGCGCCAGCAGATCTAAGGGACAGGATACGAACACTGAAGCTTTCTTT. Its protein product is CASRSKGQDTNTEAFF.

This clone has a single count. This sequence joins TRBV6-5 and TRBJ2-2; 7 bases agree with TRBD1. Germline V gives CDR1 MNHEY, CDR2 SVGAGI. This CDR3 spans 15 amino acids. Trimming removed 8 bases from V and 6 bases from J; junction bases left unmatched: 12. The CDR3 loop reads CASSPDRAQAGELFF. The CDR3 region has the DNA TGTGCCAGCTCACCCGACAGGGCCCAAGCCGGGGAGCTGTTTTTT.

This clone was seen only once. The V gene is TRBV5-1, the J gene TRBJ2-3, with 8 bases that match TRBD2. Germline assignment: CDR1 SGHRS and CDR2 YFSETQ. The CDR3 is made up of 15 amino acids. Trimming at V came to 5 bases and at J to 10 bases, leaving 15 bases not matched to a gene. CDR3 nucleotides: TGCGCCAGCAGTTTTGGGACTAGAGGGAGTCTTGCGCAGTATTTT. Its translation is CASSFGTRGSLAQYF.

The chain is built from TRBV28 and TRBJ1-5; D gene unclear. Between the trimmed V and J ends, which lost 10 bases and 0 bases, there was a span of 28 bases. This CDR3 has 19 residues. In germline, CDR1 is MDHEN, CDR2 SYDVKM. CDR3 protein: CATMTRVRRVRSSNQPQHF. The CDR3 coding sequence is TGTGCCACCATGACGAGGGTAAGGAGGGTTCGGAGTAGCAATCAGCCCCAGCATTTT.

CDR3 region: CASSPTGTGRGYTF. CDR3 DNA: TGTGCCAGCAGCCCTACCGGGACAGGGAGAGGCTACACCTTC. The gene calls are TRBV7-9 and TRBJ1-2, with 9 bases aligning to TRBD1. The V and J ends lost 5 bases and 8 bases, in that order; junction bases with no gene match: 9. Germline assignment: CDR1 SEHNR and CDR2 FQNEAQ (reference sequence). The CDR3 has 14 residues. The complete variable domain, with remaining parts taken from reference TRBV7-9 and TRBJ1-2, reads DTGVSQNPRHKITKRGQNVTFRCDPISEHNRLYWYRQTLGQGPEFLTYFQNEAQLEKSRLLSDRFSAERPKGSFSTLEIQRTEQGDSAMYLCASSPTGTGRGYTFGSGTRLTVV.

J is TRBJ1-5 and V is TRBV6-5, with TRBD1 matching 9 bases. V lost 8 bases, J lost 6 bases, and 11 bases stayed unmatched. This CDR3 is built from 15 residues. The germline CDR1 and CDR2 sequences are MNHEY and SVGAGI. The CDR3 region has the DNA TGTGCCAGCTGCTCCGGGACAGGGCAGAGTCAGCCCCAGCATTTT. This translates into CASCSGTGQSQPQHF.

The CDR3 DNA reads TGTGCCAGCAGCCAAGACCCAGGGAGGGAAACCGGGGAGCTGTTTTTT. This sequence encodes CASSQDPGRETGELFF. This chain uses TRBV4-2 with TRBJ2-2; TRBD2 matches at 7 bases. The CDR3 extends over 16 amino acids. The germline V gene has CDR1 LGHNA and CDR2 YNFKEQ. Trimming at V came to 0 bases and at J to 5 bases, leaving 6 bases not matched to a gene.

The gene calls are TRBV19 and TRBJ1-2; D is ambiguous. V shed 4 bases and J shed 4 bases, with 7 bases lying between them. Looked up from germline, CDR1 is LNHDA and CDR2 is SQIVND (reference sequence). The CDR3 runs 12 residues. The CDR3 sequence is CASSTALYGYTF. In DNA form, the CDR3 reads TGTGCCAGTAGTACCGCGCTCTATGGCTACACCTTC.

The chain recombines TRBV29-1 with TRBJ1-2, with TRBD1 identical over 10 bases. With V trimmed by 6 bases and J by 1 base, 2 bases remained unmatched. This CDR3 has 13 residues. Per germline, CDR1 SQVTM and CDR2 ANQGSEA. CDR3 sequence: CSVGDRGNYGYTF. In DNA, the CDR3 is TGCAGCGTCGGGGACAGGGGTAACTATGGCTACACCTTC.

This sequence joins TRBV24-1 and TRBJ2-1, with TRBD2 matching over 7 bases. CDR1 is KGHDR and CDR2 is SFDVKD in the germline V gene. V was pared by 4 bases and J by 9 bases, with 5 bases of the junction left unmatched. The CDR3 sequence is 13 residues long. Written as DNA, the CDR3 is TGTGCCACCAGTGAACGACTAGCCAGTGAGCAGTTCTTC. It encodes CATSERLASEQFF.

Details on this clone: The same CDR3 arises from other DNA sequences in this sample as well. The rearrangement uses TRBV19 and TRBJ2-5, with 9 bases matching TRBD2. The CDR3 length is 13 residues. Germline V CDR1 and CDR2: LNHDA, SQIVND (reference sequence). The V gene end was trimmed by 5 bases and the J gene end by 5 bases; junction bases not matched to a gene: 3. CDR3 bases: TGTGCCAGTAGTCGTAGCGGGAGTGAGACCCAGTACTTC. It specifies CASSRSGSETQYF. The entire variable domain, with the rest obtained from reference TRBV19 and TRBJ2-5, is as follows: DGGITQSPKYLFRKEGQNVTLSCEQNLNHDAMYWYRQDPGQGLRLIYYSQIVNDFQKGDIAEGYSVSREKKESFPLTVTSAQKNPTAFYLCASSRSGSETQYFGPGTRLLVL.